The 29 T cell receptor beta chains below were found in one sample sequenced in a study of human T cells and chemical hapten exposure. Unfractionated whole blood yielded total RNA. One entry per CDR3 protein, called by TCRdb with MiXCR from the 5' RACE reads. Of about 140,000 distinct CDR3 sequences in the sample, around 4.1% were seen once. Receptors originate from a female donor in good health.

This clonotype has at least ten counts. This chain joins TRBV6-5 and TRBJ2-2; D is unresolved. CDR1 is MNHEY and CDR2 is SVGAGI in the germline V gene. The CDR3 has 12 residues. V was shortened by 6 bases and J by 7 bases, with 9 bases between the two germline ends. The CDR3: CASRFRGGELFF. The CDR3 nucleotides are TGTGCCAGCAGGTTTAGAGGCGGGGAGCTGTTTTTT.

In this sample, this clonotype turned up a few times. This rearrangement joins TRBV28 to TRBJ2-3, with 9 bases that match TRBD1. Trimming at V came to 2 bases and at J to 2 bases, leaving 2 bases not matched to a gene. The length of the CDR3 is 15 residues. CDR1 and CDR2 from the germline V gene are MDHEN and SYDVKM. The chain's CDR3 is CASSLRDRATDTQYF. For the CDR3, the DNA is TGTGCCAGCAGTTTAAGGGACAGGGCCACAGATACGCAGTATTTT.

This clonotype was recorded many times. The gene calls are TRBV9 and TRBJ1-1; maybe TRBD1 (5 bases). V dropped 4 bases and J dropped 11 bases, with 21 bases sitting between them. The CDR3 has 14 residues. Germline CDR1 and CDR2: SGDLS and YYNGEE. CDR3 sequence reads: CASSPQGQGSRAFF. DNA of the CDR3: TGTGCCAGCAGCCCACAAGGGCAGGGTAGCAGGGCTTTCTTT.

On this clonotype itself: This may come from a read error, since a much larger clone is one base off. The chain has TRBV4-3 and TRBJ1-5; D gene ambiguous. CDR3 size: 15 residues. Germline CDR1 LGHNA, CDR2 YSLEER. The CDR3 reads CASSPRADSSQPQHF. CDR3 sequence (DNA): TGCGCCAGCAGCCCTAGGGCGGATAGCAGTCAGCCCCAGCATTTT.

This clonotype was detected a few times. This chain connects TRBV6-1 to TRBJ2-7; maybe TRBD2 (5 bases). Trimming took 5 bases from V and 2 from J, leaving 10 bases between them. In germline, CDR1 is MNHNS, CDR2 SASEGT. CDR3 length: 13 amino acids. Here the CDR3 reads CASSRERTYEQYF. CDR3 DNA: TGTGCCAGCAGTCGGGAAAGGACCTACGAGCAGTACTTC.

This clonotype was observed a few times. The chain combines TRBV6-5 with TRBJ2-6; the D is unclear. Looked up from germline, CDR1 is MNHEY and CDR2 is SVGAGI. Trimming stripped 4 bases from V and 0 bases from J, with 4 bases between. The CDR3 is 14 residues long. The DNA for the CDR3 is TGTGCCAGCAGTTCTGCCTCTGGGGCCAACGTCCTGACTTTC. Its translation is CASSSASGANVLTF.

This clonotype was found many times. The CDR3 loop reads CASSLGGNEKLFF. The CDR3 DNA is TGCGCCAGCAGCTTGGGCGGGAATGAAAAACTGTTTTTT. The chain links TRBV5-1 to TRBJ1-4, with unresolved D. The germline gives CDR1 SGHRS, CDR2 YFSETQ. This CDR3 comprises 13 residues. V was shortened by 0 bases and J by 5 bases, with 5 bases between the two germline ends.

This clonotype was recorded many times. The chain carries TRBV12-3 or TRBV12-4 and TRBJ1-1; D not resolved. CDR3 length equals 13 residues. V was pared by 5 bases and J by 5 bases, with 12 bases between. The CDR3 region is CASSRIERTEAFF. The CDR3 coding sequence is TGTGCCAGCAGTAGGATCGAGAGAACTGAAGCTTTCTTT.

J is TRBJ2-2 and V is TRBV12-3 or TRBV12-4; D not certain. The CDR3 totals 15 residues. Trimming took off 3 bases at V and 2 bases at J, with 10 bases between the two ends. The CDR3 DNA reads TGTGCCAGCAGTTTTGGGTCAGTCAACACCGGGGAGCTGTTTTTT. Translation: CASSFGSVNTGELFF.

There are many counts of this clonotype. The chain links TRBV7-2 to TRBJ1-1; 7 nucleotides align to TRBD1. The germline gives CDR1 SGHTA, CDR2 FQGNSA. V lost 1 base to trimming and J lost 3 bases; unmatched junction nucleotides: 11. The CDR3 is made up of 17 amino acids. This CDR3 is CASSLVAGGDLDTEAFF. CDR3 bases: TGTGCCAGCAGCTTAGTGGCAGGGGGGGACTTGGACACTGAAGCTTTCTTT.

This clonotype occurred many times. CDR3 sequence: CASSLGRINSPLHF. As DNA, the CDR3 is TGTGCCAGCAGTTTGGGCAGGATTAATTCACCCCTCCACTTT. J is TRBJ1-6 and V is TRBV28; D is uncertain. Trimming left V 3 bases short and J 6 bases short, with 9 bases between. CDR3 length: 14 amino acids. Germline V lookup: CDR1 MDHEN, CDR2 SYDVKM. Drawing the rest from reference TRBV28 and TRBJ1-6, the complete variable domain is DVKVTQSSRYLVKRTGEKVFLECVQDMDHENMFWYRQDPGLGLRLIYFSYDVKMKEKGDIPEGYSVSREKKERFSLILESASTNQTSMYLCASSLGRINSPLHFGNGTRLTVT.

The chain combines TRBV11-2 with TRBJ1-4, with D unresolved. With 0 bases removed from V and 10 bases from J, the gap between germline ends came to 6 bases. The CDR3 consists of 12 residues. Germline loops: CDR1 SGHAT, CDR2 FQNNGV. In nucleotides, the CDR3 is TGTGCCAGCAGCTTAGAACCGACAAAACTGTTTTTT. The encoded protein is CASSLEPTKLFF. Full variable domain (outside the CDR3, taken from reference TRBV11-2 and TRBJ1-4): EAGVAQSPRYKIIEKRQSVAFWCNPISGHATLYWYQQILGQGPKLLIQFQNNGVVDDSQLPKDRFSAERLKGVDSTLKIQPAKLEDSAVYLCASSLEPTKLFFGSGTQLSVL.

This clonotype has ten or more counts. The chain combines TRBV7-8 with TRBJ2-3, with D possibly being TRBD2 (6 bases). CDR3 length equals 14 residues. The V and J ends lost 2 bases and 4 bases respectively, with 10 bases between them. The germline CDR1 and CDR2 sequences are SGHVS and FQNEAQ. The CDR3 region has the DNA TGTGCCAGCAGCTTAAAGCGGGTTTCAGATACGCAGTATTTT. Translating it yields CASSLKRVSDTQYF.

This clonotype showed up many times. In nucleotides, the CDR3 is TGTGCCAGCAGTTACGGACAAAACTATGGCTACACCTTC. Translated, it gives CASSYGQNYGYTF. The chain recombines TRBV6-2 or TRBV6-3 with TRBJ1-2, with a tentative D call TRBD1 (5 bases). Trimming stripped 2 bases from V and 2 bases from J, with 6 bases between. The CDR3 totals 13 residues. The V gene's germline CDR1 is MNHEY and CDR2 SVGEGT.

There are a few counts of this clonotype. The chain links TRBV3-1 to TRBJ2-4; D gene ambiguous. The length of the CDR3 is 14 residues. The V gene lost 4 bases and the J gene lost 6 bases, with 13 bases spanning the gap. CDR1 LGHDT and CDR2 YNNKEL come from the germline V gene (reference sequence). The CDR3 region is CASSPPAYTNIQYF. CDR3 nucleotide sequence: TGTGCCAGCAGCCCCCCGGCCTACACAAACATTCAGTACTTC.

This clonotype has ten or more counts. The chain uses TRBV6-5 and TRBJ1-1; D uncertain. The germline V gene has CDR1 MNHEY and CDR2 SVGAGI. The germline V and J ends were trimmed by 0 bases and 2 bases, with 13 bases remaining between them. This CDR3 is 16 amino acids long. The CDR3 DNA reads TGTGCCAGCAGTTACTCGCTTCATAGTAGTAACACTGAAGCTTTCTTT. It specifies CASSYSLHSSNTEAFF.

This clonotype occurred a few times. Since a much larger clone is just one base distant, this may be a read error. This rearrangement joins TRBV20-1 to TRBJ2-7; the D call may be TRBD1 or TRBD2 (5 bases each). The CDR3 sequence is 15 residues long. From germline, CDR1 is DFQATT and CDR2 SNEGSKA (reference sequence). V was trimmed by 4 bases and J by 5 bases, leaving 21 bases between them. As DNA, the CDR3 is TGCAGTGCTATTGTCAGGGTCAAGACGCGGGACGAGCAGTACTTC. Amino acids: CSAIVRVKTRDEQYF.

This clonotype has a count of ten or more. V gene TRBV28 combines with J gene TRBJ1-5; D uncertain. Germline-derived CDR1 and CDR2 are MDHEN and SYDVKM. The CDR3 spans 16 residues. Trimming took off 5 bases at V and 5 bases at J, with 19 bases between the two ends. The chain's CDR3 is CASSLGTAGLYQPQHF. The DNA of the CDR3 is TGTGCCAGCAGTCTAGGAACGGCGGGCCTATATCAGCCCCAGCATTTT.

This clonotype was counted ten times or more. CDR3 region: CASRSSGGAYEQYF. In nucleotides, the CDR3 is TGTGCCAGCAGGTCTAGCGGGGGGGCCTACGAGCAGTACTTC. The chain carries TRBV6-5 and TRBJ2-7; 12 bases agree with TRBD2. V trimming: 6 bases; J trimming: 2 bases; junction bases outside the gene matches: 2. Germline CDR1 is MNHEY and CDR2 is SVGAGI. CDR3 length: 14 amino acids.

This clonotype has a handful of counts. The chain combines TRBV25-1 with TRBJ2-7; D is tentatively TRBD1 or TRBD2 (5 bases each). V was trimmed by 1 base and J by 7 bases, leaving 14 bases between them. Germline CDR1 reads MGHDK; CDR2 reads SYGVNS. The CDR3 totals 14 residues. In nucleotides, the CDR3 is TGTGCCAGCAGTGAATCCGGGACGAAGGGGGAGCAGTACTTC. Its protein is CASSESGTKGEQYF.

This clonotype was picked up many times. The chain is built from TRBV9 and TRBJ1-2; D unclear. Germline V gives CDR1 SGDLS, CDR2 YYNGEE. CDR3 length equals 15 residues. The V and J ends lost 2 bases and 2 bases respectively, with 13 bases between them. CDR3: CASSVQSASNYGYTF. The CDR3, as DNA: TGTGCCAGCAGCGTTCAATCAGCATCCAACTATGGCTACACCTTC.

This clonotype has more than one count but fewer than ten. The CDR3 protein is CASQPTGANEKLFF. Here the CDR3 DNA reads TGTGCCAGCCAACCCACAGGGGCGAATGAAAAACTGTTTTTT. The chain combines TRBV7-9 with TRBJ1-4; 7 bases are shared with TRBD1. This CDR3 contains 14 residues. V was pared by 8 bases and J by 5 bases, with 8 bases of the junction left unmatched. Germline V gene sequence: CDR1 SEHNR, CDR2 FQNEAQ (reference sequence).

This clonotype was detected ten times or more. The chain carries TRBV2 and TRBJ2-1; tentatively, D is TRBD1 or TRBD2 (5 bases each). Trimming stripped 2 bases from V and 9 bases from J, with 20 bases between. The CDR3 runs 16 residues. From germline, CDR1 is SNHLY and CDR2 FYNNEI. The CDR3: CASSEYRDPLEGEQFF. CDR3 bases: TGTGCCAGCAGTGAATACCGGGACCCACTCGAGGGTGAGCAGTTCTTC.

This clonotype was observed at least ten times. This sequence joins TRBV7-9 and TRBJ1-6, with D unresolved. Germline CDR1 and CDR2: SEHNR and FQNEAQ (reference sequence). The germline V and J ends were trimmed by 1 base and 4 bases, with 5 bases remaining between them. The CDR3 consists of 14 residues. The CDR3 loop is CASSLEQYNSPLHF. The CDR3 DNA follows: TGTGCCAGCAGCTTAGAACAGTATAATTCACCCCTCCACTTT.

This clonotype was seen repeatedly, ten times or more. V gene TRBV29-1 combines with J gene TRBJ2-1; 12 nucleotides line up with TRBD2. J was trimmed by 3 bases and V by 2 bases; bases with no gene match: 11. The CDR3 has 18 amino acids. CDR1 SQVTM and CDR2 ANQGSEA come from the germline V gene. The CDR3 spells CSVERLAGATGDYNEQFF. The CDR3 nucleotides are TGCAGCGTTGAAAGACTAGCGGGGGCCACGGGGGACTACAATGAGCAGTTCTTC.

This clonotype was seen repeatedly, ten times or more. The chain couples TRBV5-1 to TRBJ2-5; perhaps TRBD1 as D (7 bases). V lost 4 bases, J lost 5 bases, and 24 bases lay in between. This CDR3 comprises 17 residues. Germline CDR1 and CDR2: SGHRS and YFSETQ. For the CDR3, the DNA is TGCGCCAGCAGCGCGCCAGGGACAGCCTCGGAGGGGGAGACCCAGTACTTC. It encodes CASSAPGTASEGETQYF.

This clonotype came up many times. V usage is TRBV28 and J usage is TRBJ2-7; no reliable D call. The V and J ends lost 7 bases and 2 bases respectively, with 12 bases between them. Germline V CDR1 and CDR2: MDHEN, SYDVKM. This CDR3 has 13 residues. The CDR3 DNA is TGTGCCAGCACCACGGCAGGTCCCTACGAGCAGTACTTC. This sequence encodes CASTTAGPYEQYF.

This clonotype was observed at least ten times. The chain has TRBV15 and TRBJ2-1; 9 bases agree with TRBD1. Per the germline V gene, CDR1 is LNHNV and CDR2 is YYDKDF (reference sequence). Unmatched junction bases numbered 5, after V lost 6 bases and J lost 2 bases. The CDR3 contains 15 residues. CDR3 in DNA: TGTGCCACCAGTCTGCGACAGGGGGCCTACAATGAGCAGTTCTTC. The encoded protein is CATSLRQGAYNEQFF.

The chain joins TRBV7-2 to TRBJ1-1; weak D call: TRBD1 (6 bases). Germline assignment: CDR1 SGHTA and CDR2 FQGNSA. Trimming took 2 bases from V and 1 from J, leaving 8 bases between them. This CDR3 region has 14 residues. CDR3 DNA sequence: TGTGCCAGCAGCTTACAGGGGACGAACACTGAAGCTTTCTTT. It yields the protein CASSLQGTNTEAFF.